This is a list of T cell receptor beta chains from one sample in a study of blood T cell repertoires in COVID-19. The repertoire was sequenced with immunoSEQ multiplex PCR; TCRdb's copy has only in-frame clones and lacks some. Found here are roughly 110,000 clones, more than 65% of them singletons; the top ten hold roughly 1.5%. Input material: peripheral blood. The origin of the receptors is a man in his forties or fifties with acute or convalescent COVID-19. Both conserved end residues are part of each CDR3. Each record gives: clone size, V gene, CDR3 protein. Only some rows state a clone size, as once, few, many or a class for expanded clones.

abundance: .; v_gene: TRBV10-1; CDR3aa: CASSDRGLETQYF
abundance: .; v_gene: TRBV6-5; CDR3aa: CASTQGPYYGYTF
abundance: .; v_gene: TRBV10-3; CDR3aa: CAIRSGQGAHGNTIYF
abundance: .; v_gene: TRBV5-4; CDR3aa: CASRMTGAGGYTF
abundance: .; v_gene: TRBV20-1; CDR3aa: CSASSPRPGDIRDNEQFF
abundance: .; v_gene: TRBV5-1; CDR3aa: CASSLTQGGRNEQYF
abundance: .; v_gene: TRBV9; CDR3aa: CASSVTPGGYNEQFF
abundance: .; v_gene: TRBV12-3/TRBV12-4; CDR3aa: CASTSYAGELFF
abundance: .; v_gene: TRBV6-5; CDR3aa: CASSFTGAYSGNTIYF
abundance: .; v_gene: TRBV10-1; CDR3aa: CASSDVGLGHGNTIYF
abundance: .; v_gene: TRBV5-1; CDR3aa: CASSWDRGQRDGYTF
abundance: .; v_gene: TRBV3-1/TRBV3-2; CDR3aa: CASSQAGTDTQYF
abundance: .; v_gene: TRBV7-2; CDR3aa: CASAGPPGVRNSPLHF
abundance: once; v_gene: TRBV28; CDR3aa: CASSLPWTGGVEAFF
abundance: .; v_gene: TRBV5-1; CDR3aa: CASSPRPRGTEAFF
abundance: .; v_gene: TRBV5-1; CDR3aa: CASSLGRVTNEQFF
abundance: .; v_gene: TRBV5-6; CDR3aa: CASSWGTGGYRYGYTF
abundance: .; v_gene: TRBV4-1; CDR3aa: CASSQDSHGGSVLNTEAFF
abundance: .; v_gene: TRBV11-2; CDR3aa: CASSLTGTDYEQYF
abundance: .; v_gene: TRBV6-4; CDR3aa: CASTLPPGTDTQYF
abundance: .; v_gene: TRBV9; CDR3aa: CASSVTASTDTQYF
abundance: .; v_gene: TRBV5-1; CDR3aa: CASSLDYAGPTDEQFF
abundance: .; v_gene: TRBV5-4; CDR3aa: CASSLGTTGGGGYTF
abundance: .; v_gene: TRBV7-9; CDR3aa: CASSLLDREEPNYGYTF
abundance: .; v_gene: TRBV7-8; CDR3aa: CASSSGTLFSGDTQYF
abundance: .; v_gene: TRBV3-1/TRBV3-2; CDR3aa: CASSQAGLNTEAFF
abundance: .; v_gene: TRBV12-5; CDR3aa: CASGGGYGYTF
abundance: .; v_gene: TRBV5-1; CDR3aa: CASSLGQGAAQPQHF
abundance: .; v_gene: TRBV19; CDR3aa: CASSIWGEGQPQHF
abundance: .; v_gene: TRBV21-1; CDR3aa: CASSKRMGSRGETQYF
abundance: .; v_gene: TRBV5-1; CDR3aa: CASSFDRGRSGNTIYF
abundance: .; v_gene: TRBV5-6; CDR3aa: CASSLGQGHTIYF
abundance: .; v_gene: TRBV10-1; CDR3aa: CASSWGAGANVLTF
abundance: .; v_gene: TRBV9; CDR3aa: CASSASPMSGAEAFF
abundance: .; v_gene: TRBV21-1; CDR3aa: CASSRCWAYSNQPQHF
abundance: .; v_gene: TRBV3-1/TRBV3-2; CDR3aa: CASSQDTRNSGNTIYF
abundance: .; v_gene: TRBV7-2; CDR3aa: CASSLLGAYTEAFF
abundance: .; v_gene: TRBV5-8; CDR3aa: CASSHPRRVAGYTF
abundance: .; v_gene: TRBV13; CDR3aa: CASSPLGAGANVLTF
abundance: .; v_gene: TRBV10-1; CDR3aa: CASSESGGQGKWWEGSPLHF
abundance: .; v_gene: TRBV24-1; CDR3aa: CATSDSKRGSYNEQFF
abundance: .; v_gene: TRBV5-1; CDR3aa: CASSLEGGTDTQYF
abundance: .; v_gene: TRBV27; CDR3aa: CASSSAYNSPLHF
abundance: .; v_gene: TRBV2; CDR3aa: CASKGLRAAFF
abundance: .; v_gene: TRBV7-8; CDR3aa: CASSPGTGSVHNEQFF
abundance: .; v_gene: TRBV16; CDR3aa: CASSRPGQLNTEAFF
abundance: .; v_gene: TRBV11-1; CDR3aa: CASSRQANTGELFF
abundance: few; v_gene: TRBV29-1; CDR3aa: CSVRSTGELFF
abundance: .; v_gene: TRBV6-1; CDR3aa: CASSDPYNSPLHF
abundance: .; v_gene: TRBV27; CDR3aa: CASSLGIAGAPYEQYF
abundance: once; v_gene: TRBV5-6; CDR3aa: CASSPGQIGYNEQFF
abundance: .; v_gene: TRBV2; CDR3aa: CASSEAQGRIQYF